The clone carrying this TCR beta chain was picked up a small number of times. The protocol was immunoSEQ multiplex PCR, while the TCRdb copy is restricted to in-frame clones and leaves out a portion. This sample has approximately 140,000 clones, with about 88% found just once. The V gene's germline CDR1 is SGHDT and CDR2 YYEEEE. Trimming left V 4 bases short and J 6 bases short, with 7 bases between. The CDR3 is 11 residues long. The data belong to a study of blood T cell repertoires in COVID-19. Across the whole study: Samples came from the United States, Italy and Spain, spanning acute and convalescent COVID-19.

Sequenced material: peripheral blood. The rearrangement joins TRBV5-6 to TRBJ1-2; D is undetermined. This sequence originates from a human donor in a cohort sampled during active COVID-19. The CDR3: CASSLSHGYTF. The CDR3 region has the DNA TGTGCCAGCAGCCTAAGCCATGGCTACACCTTC.